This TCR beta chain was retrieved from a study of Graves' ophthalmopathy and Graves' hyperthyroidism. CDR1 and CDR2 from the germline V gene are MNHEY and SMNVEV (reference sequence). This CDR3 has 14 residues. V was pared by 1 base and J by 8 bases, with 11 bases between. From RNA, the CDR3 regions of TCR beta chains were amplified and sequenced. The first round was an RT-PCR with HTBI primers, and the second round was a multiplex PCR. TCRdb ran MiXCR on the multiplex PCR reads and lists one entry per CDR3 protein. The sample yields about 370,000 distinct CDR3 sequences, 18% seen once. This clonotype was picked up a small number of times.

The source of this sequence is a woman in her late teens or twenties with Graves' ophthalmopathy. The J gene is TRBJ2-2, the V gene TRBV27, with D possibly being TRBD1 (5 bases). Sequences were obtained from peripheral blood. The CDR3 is CASSLWTTRGELFF. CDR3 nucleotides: TGTGCCAGCAGTTTATGGACAACCAGAGGGGAGCTGTTTTTT.